The 21 T cell receptor beta chains below were found in one sample sequenced in a study of blood T cells in healthy people across ages. With a J-beta primer mix and a sample-barcoded 5' primer, a second PCR ran 7 to 11 cycles. TCRdb processed the 5' RACE reads anew with MiXCR; each CDR3 protein has one entry. The data contain 1.5 million to 2 million distinct CDR3 sequences, 28% of them seen just once; the ten biggest clones take up roughly 8%. Sequencing was carried out using blood. These TCRs come from a young woman in good health.

V gene TRBV4-1 combines with J gene TRBJ1-6; a possible D gene is TRBD1 (6 bases). Trimming took off 3 bases at V and 6 bases at J, with 15 bases between the two ends. CDR3 length: 16 amino acids. The germline V gene has CDR1 MGHRA and CDR2 YSYEKL. This CDR3 reads CASSQPPDSPNSPLHF. DNA of the CDR3: TGCGCCAGCAGCCAGCCCCCGGACAGCCCTAATTCACCCCTCCACTTT.

This clonotype was recorded many times. The chain couples TRBV7-2 to TRBJ2-7; D is perhaps TRBD2 (5 bases). Deletions cut 1 base from V and 2 bases from J, with 18 bases between. CDR1 is SGHTA, CDR2 FQGNSA, per germline. This CDR3 is 17 amino acids long. CDR3 bases: TGTGCCAGCAGCTTAGTTGGAGCTAGCCTGAGAACCTACGAGCAGTACTTC. This sequence encodes CASSLVGASLRTYEQYF. The entire variable domain, with the rest obtained from reference TRBV7-2 and TRBJ2-7, is as follows: GAGVSQSPSNKVTEKGKDVELRCDPISGHTALYWYRQSLGQGLEFLIYFQGNSAPDKSGLPSDRFSAERTGGSVSTLTIQRTQQEDSAVYLCASSLVGASLRTYEQYFGPGTRLTVT.

This clonotype was counted between two and nine times. The chain couples TRBV9 to TRBJ2-5; TRBD1 agrees at 7 bases. J lost 9 bases, V lost 0 bases, and 11 bases had no gene match. Germline CDR1 SGDLS, CDR2 YYNGEE. The CDR3 is 15 residues long. The CDR3 DNA reads TGTGCCAGCAGCGTAGGGGGACAGACTGCCCGGGCCCAGTACTTC. Encoded protein: CASSVGGQTARAQYF.

The CDR3 DNA reads as TGTGCCAGCAGCTTAAGGACCCTAGCGGGAGTGGGCGGAGAGACCCAGTACTTC. Its translation is CASSLRTLAGVGGETQYF. The chain joins TRBV7-2 to TRBJ2-5; 10 positions agree with TRBD2. V trimming: 2 bases; J trimming: 4 bases; junction bases outside the gene matches: 13. Germline V gene sequence: CDR1 SGHTA, CDR2 FQGNSA. The CDR3 is made up of 18 amino acids.

The DNA of the CDR3 is TGTGCCAGCAGCTTATTTGCCCTTTCCTATGGCTACACCTTC. Amino acid sequence: CASSLFALSYGYTF. The chain links TRBV11-2 to TRBJ1-2, with D unclear. Trimming took 2 bases from V and 4 from J, leaving 11 bases between them. In germline, CDR1 is SGHAT, CDR2 FQNNGV. The CDR3 extends over 14 amino acids.

This clonotype was observed once. Compared with germline, one end of the junction differs, possibly owing to a read error. The V and J genes are TRBV2 and TRBJ1-1; D is possibly TRBD1 (6 bases). The CDR3 totals 14 residues. Germline V CDR1 and CDR2: SNHLY, FYNNEI. The DNA of the CDR3 is TGTGCCAGCAGTCGAAGGGGGGGTGACACCGAAGCTTTCTTT. As protein: CASSRRGGDTEAFF.

This clonotype was counted a few times. CDR3 DNA sequence: TGCAGTGCCCCTATTAGCGGGGGGCCCGGGACCCAGTACTTC. Translation gives CSAPISGGPGTQYF. The rearrangement links TRBV20-1 to TRBJ2-5; 10 positions match TRBD2. The CDR3 sequence is 14 residues long. CDR1 is DFQATT and CDR2 is SNEGSKA in the germline V gene (reference sequence). The V and J ends lost 6 bases and 7 bases, in that order; junction bases with no gene match: 11.

This clonotype has more than one count but fewer than ten. The CDR3 DNA reads TGCGCCAGCAGCTTGGAAATAGGGACAGATACGCAGTATTTT. It codes for CASSLEIGTDTQYF. This chain connects TRBV5-1 to TRBJ2-3; D unclear. There are 14 residues in the CDR3. V lost 0 bases, J lost 3 bases, and 8 bases lay in between. CDR1 SGHRS and CDR2 YFSETQ come from the germline V gene.

The rearrangement links TRBV4-2 to TRBJ1-1; the D gene is possibly TRBD1 (6 bases). There are 14 residues in the CDR3. Between the trimmed V and J ends, which lost 0 bases and 6 bases, there was a span of 11 bases. Germline-derived CDR1 and CDR2 are LGHNA and YNFKEQ. The CDR3 protein is CASSQEQGYAEAFF. DNA of the CDR3: TGTGCCAGCAGCCAAGAACAGGGATACGCTGAAGCTTTCTTT.

This clonotype was detected only a few times. The chain employs TRBV29-1 and TRBJ1-2; D is uncertain. Germline V gene sequence: CDR1 SQVTM, CDR2 ANQGSEA. The CDR3 covers 15 residues. V was pared by 1 base and J by 0 bases, with 12 bases between. CDR3 amino acids: CSVEAPGPSNYGYTF. In nucleotides, the CDR3 is TGCAGCGTTGAAGCTCCAGGACCCTCTAACTATGGCTACACCTTC. The full variable domain, rest sourced from reference TRBV29-1 and TRBJ1-2, is SAVISQKPSRDICQRGTSLTIQCQVDSQVTMMFWYRQQPGQSLTLIATANQGSEATYESGFVIDKFPISRPNLTFSTLTVSNMSPEDSSIYLCSVEAPGPSNYGYTFGSGTRLTVV.

The chain carries TRBV20-1 and TRBJ2-2; 11 bases are shared with TRBD2. Trimming cost V 1 base and J 3 bases; bases outside gene matches: 1. Germline V CDR1 and CDR2: DFQATT, SNEGSKA (reference sequence). The CDR3 has 15 residues. The CDR3 DNA reads TGCAGTGCTAGAGCTAGCGGGGGGTACACCGGGGAGCTGTTTTTT. It specifies CSARASGGYTGELFF.

The chain joins TRBV18 to TRBJ2-3; 8 bases are a match to TRBD2. Germline values: CDR1 KGHSH, CDR2 LQKENI. The CDR3 extends over 15 amino acids. J was trimmed by 4 bases and V by 0 bases; bases with no gene match: 3. DNA of the CDR3: TGTGCCAGCTCACCACCAGCGGGAGTCCCAGATACGCAGTATTTT. Protein: CASSPPAGVPDTQYF. Looking up the rest from reference TRBV18 and TRBJ2-3 gives the full variable domain: NAGVMQNPRHLVRRRGQEARLRCSPMKGHSHVYWYRQLPEEGLKFMVYLQKENIIDESGMPKERFSAEFPKEGPSILRIQQVVRGDSAAYFCASSPPAGVPDTQYFGPGTRLTVL.

This chain links TRBV4-1 with TRBJ1-4; TRBD1 agrees at 8 bases. The length of the CDR3 is 16 residues. V shed 2 bases and J 7 bases; nucleotides not matched to a gene: 9. Germline V gene sequence: CDR1 MGHRA, CDR2 YSYEKL. The CDR3 DNA follows: TGCGCCAGCAGCCAACTGTCCCAGGGGGCCCGTGAAAAACTGTTTTTT. Translation: CASSQLSQGAREKLFF.

The rearrangement uses TRBV9 and TRBJ1-1; D gene uncertain. CDR1 is SGDLS and CDR2 is YYNGEE in the germline V gene. V lost 4 bases to trimming and J lost 8 bases, with 15 bases between them. CDR3 length: 13 residues. The CDR3 DNA reads as TGTGCCAGCAGCAGAAAAGGCGACGGGGAAGCTTTCTTT. Its translation is CASSRKGDGEAFF.

This chain links TRBV6-1 with TRBJ2-3; 10 bases match TRBD2. Per the germline V gene, CDR1 is MNHNS and CDR2 is SASEGT. V shed 5 bases, J shed 1 base, and the junction held 9 bases outside the gene matches. There are 17 residues in the CDR3. The CDR3 DNA follows: TGTGCCAGCAGTCGGGGTAGCGGGAGGATGGGCACAGATACGCAGTATTTT. Translating it yields CASSRGSGRMGTDTQYF.

Comment on this clonotype: A read error may produce the germline difference seen at one junction end. V is TRBV5-6 and J is TRBJ2-2; no clear D gene. The V gene's germline CDR1 is SGHDT and CDR2 YYEEEE. This CDR3 contains 16 residues. CDR3: CTSSYRAGSNTGELFF. In DNA, the CDR3 is TGTACCAGCAGTTATCGTGCTGGTTCGAACACCGGGGAGCTGTTTTTT.

This clonotype was detected a few times. This sequence joins TRBV3-1 and TRBJ2-7; D gene ambiguous. Germline assignment: CDR1 LGHDT and CDR2 YNNKEL (reference sequence). Trimming removed 4 bases at V and 4 bases at J, with 14 bases between. The CDR3 sequence is 14 residues long. CDR3 sequence reads: CASSRTVSPYEQYF. For the CDR3, the DNA is TGTGCCAGCAGCCGCACTGTTTCCCCATACGAGCAGTACTTC.

The chain has TRBV6-6 and TRBJ2-5; the match to TRBD1 covers 9 bases. The J call is uncertain, as TRBJ2-7 better fits the DNA end. This CDR3 contains 15 residues. The germline gives CDR1 MNHNY, CDR2 SVGAGI (reference sequence). The CDR3 DNA reads as TGTGCCAGCAGTTGCTCCCGGACAGGGGCCCACGAGCAGTACTTC. It encodes CASSCSRTGAHEQYF.

This clonotype was counted only a few times. The chain employs TRBV20-1 and TRBJ2-7; 13 bases line up with TRBD2. Germline CDR1 and CDR2: DFQATT and SNEGSKA (reference sequence). The V gene end was trimmed by 4 bases and the J gene end by 6 bases; junction bases not matched to a gene: 3. CDR3 length: 13 amino acids. In DNA, the CDR3 is TGCAGTGCTATCCGACTAGCGGGAGGCGAGCAGTACTTC. Residues: CSAIRLAGGEQYF.

The chain joins TRBV28 to TRBJ2-1, with 8 nucleotides matching TRBD1. Trimming took 3 bases from V and 6 from J; bases not matched to a gene: 7. This CDR3 is built from 15 residues. CDR1 and CDR2 (germline): MDHEN, SYDVKM. CDR3 loop: CASSFLGQAVNEQFF. The CDR3 DNA sequence: TGTGCCAGCAGTTTTCTGGGACAGGCGGTCAATGAGCAGTTCTTC.

This sequence joins TRBV5-1 and TRBJ2-2; the match to TRBD2 covers 14 bases. V was pared by 0 bases and J by 7 bases, with 8 bases of the junction left unmatched. The CDR3 is 18 amino acids. The germline gives CDR1 SGHRS, CDR2 YFSETQ. The CDR3 protein is CASSLGLGLAGVGGELFF. The CDR3 DNA is TGCGCCAGCAGCTTGGGCCTGGGACTAGCGGGAGTAGGCGGGGAGCTGTTTTTT. Full variable domain (missing parts from reference TRBV5-1 and TRBJ2-2): KAGVTQTPRYLIKTRGQQVTLSCSPISGHRSVSWYQQTPGQGLQFLFEYFSETQRNKGNFPGRFSGRQFSNSRSEMNVSTLELGDSALYLCASSLGLGLAGVGGELFFGEGSRLTVL.